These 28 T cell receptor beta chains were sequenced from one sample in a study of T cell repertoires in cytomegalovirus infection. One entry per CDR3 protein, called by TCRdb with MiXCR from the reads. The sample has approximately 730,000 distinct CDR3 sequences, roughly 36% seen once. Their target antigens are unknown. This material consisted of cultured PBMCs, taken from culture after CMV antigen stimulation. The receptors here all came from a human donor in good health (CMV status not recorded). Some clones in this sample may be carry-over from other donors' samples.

As DNA, the CDR3 is TGTGCCAGCAGCGTCCGGACAGGGGCACCCTACGAGCAGTACTTC. Residues: CASSVRTGAPYEQYF. The chain uses TRBV7-8 and TRBJ2-7; 9 nucleotides line up with TRBD1. The V gene's germline CDR1 is SGHVS and CDR2 FQNEAQ. This CDR3 has 15 amino acids. V shed 5 bases and J 2 bases; nucleotides not matched to a gene: 7.

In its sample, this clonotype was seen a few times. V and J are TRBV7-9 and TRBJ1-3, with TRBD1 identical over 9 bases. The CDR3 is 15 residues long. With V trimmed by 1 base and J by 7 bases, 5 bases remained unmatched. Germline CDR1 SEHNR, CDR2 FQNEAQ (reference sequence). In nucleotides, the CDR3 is TGTGCCAGCAGCTTAGAACCTGGACAGGGGAACACCATATATTTT. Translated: CASSLEPGQGNTIYF. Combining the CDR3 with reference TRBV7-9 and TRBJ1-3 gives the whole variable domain DTGVSQNPRHKITKRGQNVTFRCDPISEHNRLYWYRQTLGQGPEFLTYFQNEAQLEKSRLLSDRFSAERPKGSFSTLEIQRTEQGDSAMYLCASSLEPGQGNTIYFGEGSWLTVV.

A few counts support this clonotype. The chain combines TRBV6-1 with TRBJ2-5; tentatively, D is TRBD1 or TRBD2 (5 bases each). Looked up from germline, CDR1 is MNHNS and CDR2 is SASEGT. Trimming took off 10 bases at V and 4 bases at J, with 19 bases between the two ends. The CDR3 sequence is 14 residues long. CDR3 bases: TGTGCCACCATGGGGTGGGGACGTGGAGAGACCCAGTACTTC. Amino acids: CATMGWGRGETQYF.

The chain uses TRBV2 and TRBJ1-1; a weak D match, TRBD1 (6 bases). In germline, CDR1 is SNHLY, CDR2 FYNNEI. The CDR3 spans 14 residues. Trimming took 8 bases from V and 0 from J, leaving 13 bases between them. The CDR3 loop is CASRKTGMNTEAFF. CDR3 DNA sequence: TGTGCCAGCCGGAAAACAGGGATGAACACTGAAGCTTTCTTT.

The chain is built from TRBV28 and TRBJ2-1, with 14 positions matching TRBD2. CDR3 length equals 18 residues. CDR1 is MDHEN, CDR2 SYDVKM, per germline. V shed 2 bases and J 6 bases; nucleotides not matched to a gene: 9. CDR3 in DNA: TGTGCCAGCAGTTTACTCGGGACTAGCGGGGGTTTGGGCAATGAGCAGTTCTTC. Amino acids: CASSLLGTSGGLGNEQFF. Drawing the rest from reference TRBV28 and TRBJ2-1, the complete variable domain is DVKVTQSSRYLVKRTGEKVFLECVQDMDHENMFWYRQDPGLGLRLIYFSYDVKMKEKGDIPEGYSVSREKKERFSLILESASTNQTSMYLCASSLLGTSGGLGNEQFFGPGTRLTVL.

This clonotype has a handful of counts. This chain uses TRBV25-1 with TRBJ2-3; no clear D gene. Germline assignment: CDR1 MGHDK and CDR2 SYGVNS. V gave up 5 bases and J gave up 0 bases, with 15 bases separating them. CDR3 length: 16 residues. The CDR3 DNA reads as TGTGCCAGCAGTAGCAGACGGTTCCTTAGCACAGATACGCAGTATTTT. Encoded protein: CASSSRRFLSTDTQYF.

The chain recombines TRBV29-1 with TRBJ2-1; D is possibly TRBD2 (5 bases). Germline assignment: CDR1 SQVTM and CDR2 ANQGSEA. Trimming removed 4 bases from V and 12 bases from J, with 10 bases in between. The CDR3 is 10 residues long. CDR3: CSVGFRGQFF. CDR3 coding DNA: TGCAGCGTTGGATTCCGGGGGCAGTTCTTC.

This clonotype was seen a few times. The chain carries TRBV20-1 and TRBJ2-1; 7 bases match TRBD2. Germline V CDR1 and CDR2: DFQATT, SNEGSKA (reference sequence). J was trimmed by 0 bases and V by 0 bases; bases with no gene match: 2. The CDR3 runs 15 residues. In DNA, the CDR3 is TGCAGTGCTAGAGATCCGGGGGGCTCCTACAATGAGCAGTTCTTC. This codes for CSARDPGGSYNEQFF.

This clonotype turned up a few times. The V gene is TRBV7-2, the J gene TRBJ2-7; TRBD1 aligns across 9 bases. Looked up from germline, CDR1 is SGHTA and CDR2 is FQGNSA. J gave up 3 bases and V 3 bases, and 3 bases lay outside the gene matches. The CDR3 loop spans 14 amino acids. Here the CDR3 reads CASSLTGGFYEQYF. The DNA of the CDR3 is TGTGCCAGCAGCTTGACAGGGGGTTTCTACGAGCAGTACTTC.

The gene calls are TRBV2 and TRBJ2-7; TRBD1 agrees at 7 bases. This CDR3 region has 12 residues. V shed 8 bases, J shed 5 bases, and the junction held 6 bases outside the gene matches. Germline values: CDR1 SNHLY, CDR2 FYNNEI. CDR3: CASGGQVHEQYF. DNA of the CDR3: TGTGCCAGCGGAGGACAGGTCCACGAGCAGTACTTC.

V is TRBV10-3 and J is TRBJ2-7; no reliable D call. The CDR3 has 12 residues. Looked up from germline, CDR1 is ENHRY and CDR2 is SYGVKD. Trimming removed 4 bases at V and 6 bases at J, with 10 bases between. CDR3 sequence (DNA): TGTGCCATCAGTGCGGTTTATTCCGAGCAGTACTTC. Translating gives CAISAVYSEQYF.

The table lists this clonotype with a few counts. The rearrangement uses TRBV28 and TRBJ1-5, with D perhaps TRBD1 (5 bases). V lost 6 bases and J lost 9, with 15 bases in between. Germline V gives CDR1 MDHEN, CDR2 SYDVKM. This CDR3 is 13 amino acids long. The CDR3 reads CASRRAATGPQHF. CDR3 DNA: TGTGCCAGCAGGCGGGCGGCCACAGGGCCCCAGCATTTT.

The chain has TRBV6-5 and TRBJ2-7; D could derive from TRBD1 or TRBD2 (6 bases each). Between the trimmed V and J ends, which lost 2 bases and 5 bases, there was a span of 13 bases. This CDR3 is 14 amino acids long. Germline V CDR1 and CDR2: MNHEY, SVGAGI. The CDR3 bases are TGTGCCAGCAGTTACAGTTACGGGGGCCACGAGCAGTACTTC. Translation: CASSYSYGGHEQYF.

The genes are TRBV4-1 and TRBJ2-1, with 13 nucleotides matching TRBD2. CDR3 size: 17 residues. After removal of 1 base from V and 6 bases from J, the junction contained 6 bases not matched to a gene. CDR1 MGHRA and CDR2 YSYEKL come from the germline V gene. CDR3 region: CASSQALTSGRTNEQFF. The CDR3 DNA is TGCGCCAGCAGCCAAGCACTGACTAGCGGGAGGACCAATGAGCAGTTCTTC.

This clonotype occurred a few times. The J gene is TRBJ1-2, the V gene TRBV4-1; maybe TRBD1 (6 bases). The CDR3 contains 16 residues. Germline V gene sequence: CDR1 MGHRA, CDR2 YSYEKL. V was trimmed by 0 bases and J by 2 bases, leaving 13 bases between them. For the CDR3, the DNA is TGCGCCAGCAGCCAAGAAGGGGGGGCCGAGAACTATGGCTACACCTTC. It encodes CASSQEGGAENYGYTF.

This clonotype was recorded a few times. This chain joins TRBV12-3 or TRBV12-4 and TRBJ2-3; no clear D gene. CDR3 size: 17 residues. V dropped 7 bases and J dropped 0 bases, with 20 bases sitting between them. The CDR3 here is CASTPIPRTASTDTQYF. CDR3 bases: TGTGCCAGCACCCCAATCCCAAGGACGGCTAGCACAGATACGCAGTATTTT.

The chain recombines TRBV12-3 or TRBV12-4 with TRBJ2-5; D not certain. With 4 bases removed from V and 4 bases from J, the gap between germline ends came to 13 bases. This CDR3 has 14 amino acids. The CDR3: CASSSRLAPETQYF. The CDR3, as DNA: TGTGCCAGCAGTTCAAGGCTGGCTCCAGAGACCCAGTACTTC.

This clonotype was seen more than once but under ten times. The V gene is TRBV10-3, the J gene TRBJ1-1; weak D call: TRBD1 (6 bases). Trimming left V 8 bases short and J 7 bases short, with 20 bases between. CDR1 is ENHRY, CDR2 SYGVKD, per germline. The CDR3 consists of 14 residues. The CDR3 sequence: CAIGKGRGEGEAFF. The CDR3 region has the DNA TGTGCCATCGGTAAGGGCAGGGGAGAGGGTGAAGCTTTCTTT.

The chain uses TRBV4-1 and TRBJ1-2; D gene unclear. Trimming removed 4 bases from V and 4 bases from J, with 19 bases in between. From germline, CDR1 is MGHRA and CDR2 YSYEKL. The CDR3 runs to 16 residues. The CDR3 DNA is TGCGCCAGCAGCCGGAAGAGAGTGTTCGGACCCTATGGCTACACCTTC. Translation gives CASSRKRVFGPYGYTF.

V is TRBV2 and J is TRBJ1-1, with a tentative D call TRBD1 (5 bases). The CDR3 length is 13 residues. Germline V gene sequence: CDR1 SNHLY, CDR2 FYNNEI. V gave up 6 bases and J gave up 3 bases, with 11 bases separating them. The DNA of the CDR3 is TGTGCCAGCAGGGACACCCGGGACACTGAAGCTTTCTTT. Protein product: CASRDTRDTEAFF.

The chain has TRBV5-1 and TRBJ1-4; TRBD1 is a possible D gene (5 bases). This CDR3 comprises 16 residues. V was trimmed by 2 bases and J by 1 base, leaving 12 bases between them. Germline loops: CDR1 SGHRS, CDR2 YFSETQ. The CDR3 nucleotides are TGCGCCAGCAGCTTCGGACGAGGGGAAACTAATGAAAAACTGTTTTTT. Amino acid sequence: CASSFGRGETNEKLFF.

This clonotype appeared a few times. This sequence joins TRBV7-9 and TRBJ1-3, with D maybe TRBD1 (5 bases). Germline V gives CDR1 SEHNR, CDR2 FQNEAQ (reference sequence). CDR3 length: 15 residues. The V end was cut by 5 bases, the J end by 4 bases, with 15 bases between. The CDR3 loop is CASSASGTFGNTIYF. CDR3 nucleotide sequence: TGTGCCAGCAGCGCTTCCGGGACGTTCGGAAACACCATATATTTT.

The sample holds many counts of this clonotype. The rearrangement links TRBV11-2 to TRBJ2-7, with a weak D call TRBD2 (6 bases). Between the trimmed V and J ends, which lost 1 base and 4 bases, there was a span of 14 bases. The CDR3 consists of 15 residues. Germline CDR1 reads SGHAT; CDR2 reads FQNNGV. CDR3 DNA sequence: TGTGCCAGCAGCTTAGTAGGAGGGCGATATTACGAGCAGTACTTC. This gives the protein CASSLVGGRYYEQYF.

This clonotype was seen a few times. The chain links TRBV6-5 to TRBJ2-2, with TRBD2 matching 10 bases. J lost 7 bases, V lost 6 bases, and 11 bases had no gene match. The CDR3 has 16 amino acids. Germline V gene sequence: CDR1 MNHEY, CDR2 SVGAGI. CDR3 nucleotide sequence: TGTGCCAGCAGCCGCCACAGCGGGAGGGCCGGCGGGGAGCTGTTTTTT. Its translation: CASSRHSGRAGGELFF.

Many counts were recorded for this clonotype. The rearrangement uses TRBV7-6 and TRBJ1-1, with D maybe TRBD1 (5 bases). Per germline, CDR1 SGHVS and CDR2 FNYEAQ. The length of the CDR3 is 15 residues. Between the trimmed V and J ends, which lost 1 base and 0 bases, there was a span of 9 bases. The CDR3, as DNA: TGTGCCAGCAGCTTAGGGGGACCCATGAACACTGAAGCTTTCTTT. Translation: CASSLGGPMNTEAFF.

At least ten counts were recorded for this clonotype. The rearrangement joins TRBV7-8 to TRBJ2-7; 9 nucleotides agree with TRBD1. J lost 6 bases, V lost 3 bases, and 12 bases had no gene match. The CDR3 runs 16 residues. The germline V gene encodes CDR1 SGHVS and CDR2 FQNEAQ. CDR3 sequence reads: CASSLNTGGNIGEQYF. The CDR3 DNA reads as TGTGCCAGCAGCTTGAATACAGGGGGCAACATAGGCGAGCAGTACTTC.

The DNA for the CDR3 is TGTGCCAGCAGCTTAGAGCCCGGGACTAGCGGAGACTACGAGCAGTACTTC. This gives the protein CASSLEPGTSGDYEQYF. The chain is built from TRBV7-6 and TRBJ2-7, with 11 bases matching TRBD2. V lost 1 base to trimming and J lost 3 bases; unmatched junction nucleotides: 8. Looked up from germline, CDR1 is SGHVS and CDR2 is FNYEAQ. This CDR3 is 17 amino acids long.

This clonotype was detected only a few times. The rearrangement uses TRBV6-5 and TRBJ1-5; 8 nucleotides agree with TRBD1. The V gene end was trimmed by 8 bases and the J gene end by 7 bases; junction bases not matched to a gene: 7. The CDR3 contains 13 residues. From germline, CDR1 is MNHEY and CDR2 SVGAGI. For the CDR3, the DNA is TGTGCCAGCGGACAGGGCCCCAGGCAGCCCCAGCATTTT. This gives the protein CASGQGPRQPQHF.